This T cell receptor (beta chain) emerged from a study of cytomegalovirus exposure and HLA in healthy donors. V lost 0 bases, J lost 1 base, and 13 bases lay in between. This CDR3 comprises 16 residues. The germline CDR1 and CDR2 sequences are MNHEY and SVGAGI. Primers included in the PCR were 60 Vbeta and 13 Jbeta primers. Repertoires were generated with immunoSEQ multiplex PCR, while TCRdb's copy carries only in-frame clones and drops some. The sample holds around 150,000 clones, 75% to 80% seen once. V usage is TRBV6-5 and J usage is TRBJ2-7; perhaps TRBD2 as D (5 bases). Sequenced: PBMCs. The TCR was taken from a male donor in good health and CMV-seronegative. CDR3 nucleotides: TGTGCCAGCAGTTACTCGACCGGGGAAGGTTCCTACGAGCAGTACTTC. It is translated as CASSYSTGEGSYEQYF.